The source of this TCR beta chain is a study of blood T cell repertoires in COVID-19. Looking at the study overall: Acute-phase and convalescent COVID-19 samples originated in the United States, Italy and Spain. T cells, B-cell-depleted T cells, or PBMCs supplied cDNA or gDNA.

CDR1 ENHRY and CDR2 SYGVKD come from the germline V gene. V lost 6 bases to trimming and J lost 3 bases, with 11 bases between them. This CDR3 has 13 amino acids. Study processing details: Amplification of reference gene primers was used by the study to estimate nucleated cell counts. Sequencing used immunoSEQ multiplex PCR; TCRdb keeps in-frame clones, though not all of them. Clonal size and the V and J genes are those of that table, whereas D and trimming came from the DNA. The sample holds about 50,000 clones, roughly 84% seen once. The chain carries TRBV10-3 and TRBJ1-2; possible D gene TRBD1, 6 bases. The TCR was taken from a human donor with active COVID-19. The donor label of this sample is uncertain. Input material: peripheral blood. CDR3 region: CAISQRTDYGYTF. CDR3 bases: TGTGCCATCAGCCAAAGGACAGACTATGGCTACACCTTC.